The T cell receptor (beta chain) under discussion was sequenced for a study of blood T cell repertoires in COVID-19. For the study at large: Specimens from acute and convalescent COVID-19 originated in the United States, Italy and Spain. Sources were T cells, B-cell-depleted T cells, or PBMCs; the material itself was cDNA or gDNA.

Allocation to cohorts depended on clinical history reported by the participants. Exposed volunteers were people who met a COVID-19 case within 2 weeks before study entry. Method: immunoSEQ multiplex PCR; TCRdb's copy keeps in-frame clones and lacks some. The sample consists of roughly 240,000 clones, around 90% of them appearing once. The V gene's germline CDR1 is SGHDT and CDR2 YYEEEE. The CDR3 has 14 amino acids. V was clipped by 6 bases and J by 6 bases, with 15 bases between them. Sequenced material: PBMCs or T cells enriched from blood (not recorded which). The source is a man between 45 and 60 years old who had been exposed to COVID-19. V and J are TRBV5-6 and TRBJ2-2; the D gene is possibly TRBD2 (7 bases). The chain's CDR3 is CASNQGGDAGELFF. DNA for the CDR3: TGTGCCAGCAACCAAGGGGGGGATGCCGGGGAGCTGTTTTTT.